This T cell receptor (beta chain) emerged from a study of beta chain features in type 1 diabetes. At the level of the study: Regarding age, gender and cell yields, patients proved similar to healthy donors.

CDR3 length: 14 amino acids. Looked up from germline, CDR1 is SQVTM and CDR2 is ANQGSEA. Deletions cut 0 bases from V and 8 bases from J, with 16 bases between. Expressed TCRB transcripts were sequenced because the entire RNA isolate underwent reverse transcription. The method was immunoSEQ multiplex PCR; TCRdb's version includes in-frame clones alone and lacks a portion of them. The top ten clones hold under 1.5% of a sample with just under 150,000 clones, more than 10% of them seen once. As to this clone: Its specificity is not known.

Whole-study findings and limits: Because the template was cDNA, high-expressing cells might be over-represented. The study found moderately but significantly shorter TCRB CDR3s in all four CD4+ subsets of Type 1 diabetes patients. More deletions and fewer insertions at VDJ junctions were seen in type 1 diabetes patients.

Donors contributed one heparinised blood draw apiece, averaging about 110 mL. The rearrangement links TRBV29-1 to TRBJ1-2, with D possibly being TRBD1 (6 bases). This TCR was sampled from a man aged 18 to 30 with type 1 diabetes. Sequenced: central memory CD4+ T cells from blood. The CDR3 bases are TGCAGCGTTGAAGATCCGTGGGGGCGCGAGGGCTACACCTTC. This gives the protein CSVEDPWGREGYTF.